The text below deals with one T cell receptor beta chain. This specimen comes from a study of blood T cell repertoires in COVID-19. Per the authors' pipeline: Reference gene primer amplification gave nucleated cell count estimates. The method was immunoSEQ multiplex PCR; TCRdb's version includes in-frame clones alone and lacks a portion of them. V, J and clone size are taken as reported in that table, and D and trimming were inferred from the DNA itself. Of about 230,000 clones in the sample, about nine tenths were seen once. The junction had 4 bases not matched to a gene; V was cut back by 6 bases and J by 6 bases. The CDR3 contains 13 residues.

Sequencing was carried out using peripheral blood. This rearrangement joins TRBV12-3 or TRBV12-4 to TRBJ2-7; 11 positions agree with TRBD1. The TCR was taken from a man between 50 and 59 years old with COVID-19, enrolled during active disease. CDR3 coding DNA: TGTGCCAGCAGCACCGGGACAGGGGGCGAGCAGTACTTC. Protein sequence: CASSTGTGGEQYF.